This T cell receptor (beta chain) appears in the sequencing data of a study of T cells in Graves' hyperthyroidism and ophthalmopathy. The CDR3 contains 15 residues. Germline CDR1 is LNHDA and CDR2 is SQIVND (reference sequence). The V segment lost 6 bases and the J segment 0 bases; nucleotides outside the gene matches: 8. From RNA transcripts, TCR beta CDR3 regions were amplified. The HTBI set primed first-round TCR CDR3 RT-PCR. TCRdb reprocessed the multiplex PCR reads with MiXCR, giving one entry per CDR3 protein. The data show approximately 400,000 distinct CDR3 sequences, over 11% seen once. This clonotype was counted a few times.

This TCR was recovered from a man over 45 with Graves' ophthalmopathy. The genes are TRBV19 and TRBJ2-7; TRBD1 aligns across 7 bases. Sequencing was performed on blood. The CDR3 is CASSPGTALSYEQYF. CDR3 bases: TGTGCCAGTAGCCCCGGGACAGCTCTCTCCTACGAGCAGTACTTC.